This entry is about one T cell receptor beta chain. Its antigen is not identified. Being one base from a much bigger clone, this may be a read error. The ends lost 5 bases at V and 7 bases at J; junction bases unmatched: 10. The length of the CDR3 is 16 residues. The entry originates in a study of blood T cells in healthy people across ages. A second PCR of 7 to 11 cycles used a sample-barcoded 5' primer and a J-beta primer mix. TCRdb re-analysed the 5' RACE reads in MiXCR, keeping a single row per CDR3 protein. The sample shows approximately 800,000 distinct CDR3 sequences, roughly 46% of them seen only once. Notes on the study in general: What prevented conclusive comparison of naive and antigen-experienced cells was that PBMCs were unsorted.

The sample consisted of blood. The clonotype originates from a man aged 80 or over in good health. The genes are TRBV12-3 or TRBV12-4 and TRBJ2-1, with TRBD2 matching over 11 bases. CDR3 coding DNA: TGTGCCAGCAGTGACCCCGTGACTAGCGGGAAAAATGAGCAGTTCTTC. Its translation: CASSDPVTSGKNEQFF.